This T cell receptor (beta chain) came from a study of low-dose radiotherapy and immunotherapy resistance in tumors. The wider study: It was 1 Gy per fraction every two weeks that Cohort 2 received, adding up to 13 Gy over 26 weeks. Starting cycle 1 day 1, oral aspirin 300 mg was given daily for four cycles.

Both TCRalpha and TCRbeta chains were reverse transcribed with V-gene-specific primers. TCR amplification ran 15 to 25 PCR cycles using constant-region and V-primer adapter primers. One entry per CDR3 protein results from TCRdb running MiXCR on the reads. The table lists over 70,000 distinct CDR3 sequences, around 32% of them singletons. Trimming stripped 4 bases from V and 5 bases from J, with 22 bases between. The CDR3 sequence is 17 residues long. Germline V gives CDR1 SGHKS, CDR2 YYEKEE (reference sequence). As to time point: before trial treatment. The gene calls are TRBV5-5 and TRBJ2-1; tentatively, D is TRBD1 or TRBD2 (5 bases each). The starting material was PBMCs, obtained before treatment. The sequence came from a female donor with ovarian cancer. The CDR3 DNA reads TGTGCCAGCAGCCAAGTCCAGAGCACCGGGACCCACAATGAGCAGTTCTTC. Translated: CASSQVQSTGTHNEQFF.